This TCR beta chain stems from a study of Ad26.COV2.S vaccination and SARS-CoV-2 variants. Whole-study context: A COV1001 Ad26.COV2.S trial-arm participant provided the sample. In the study, Ad26.COV2.S was injected intramuscularly once, or twice 56 days apart. Study-level results: Analyses of TCR breadth and depth may have underestimated total T cell responses. Breadth, reportedly substantial, characterized the spike-specific CD8+ and CD4+ T cell responses after vaccination.

To note about this clone: The antigen is undetermined.

Treatment here: some 20 received Ad26.COV2.S at low or high dose, single or two shots; roughly five received placebo; per-sample allocation not given. Sampling took place 63 days after the first vaccine or placebo injection. Generated by immunoSEQ multiplex PCR, the TCRdb table keeps only in-frame clones and is missing some. This sample has about 450,000 clones; nearly 90% occur once, and the top ten carry about 2.5%. The sample in question was peripheral blood, obtained in a trial of Ad26.COV2.S vaccine versus placebo. The sequence came from a person aged 18 to 59 who received the Ad26.COV2.S COVID-19 vaccine or a placebo.

The CDR3 sequence: CASSFLTLNTGELFF. CDR3 sequence (DNA): TGTGCCAGCAGCTTCTTGACCTTAAACACCGGGGAGCTGTTTTTT. The genes are TRBV7-2 and TRBJ2-2; D is unresolved. This CDR3 has 15 residues. V was clipped by 3 bases and J by 2 bases, with 10 bases between them. Germline loops: CDR1 SGHTA, CDR2 FQGNSA.